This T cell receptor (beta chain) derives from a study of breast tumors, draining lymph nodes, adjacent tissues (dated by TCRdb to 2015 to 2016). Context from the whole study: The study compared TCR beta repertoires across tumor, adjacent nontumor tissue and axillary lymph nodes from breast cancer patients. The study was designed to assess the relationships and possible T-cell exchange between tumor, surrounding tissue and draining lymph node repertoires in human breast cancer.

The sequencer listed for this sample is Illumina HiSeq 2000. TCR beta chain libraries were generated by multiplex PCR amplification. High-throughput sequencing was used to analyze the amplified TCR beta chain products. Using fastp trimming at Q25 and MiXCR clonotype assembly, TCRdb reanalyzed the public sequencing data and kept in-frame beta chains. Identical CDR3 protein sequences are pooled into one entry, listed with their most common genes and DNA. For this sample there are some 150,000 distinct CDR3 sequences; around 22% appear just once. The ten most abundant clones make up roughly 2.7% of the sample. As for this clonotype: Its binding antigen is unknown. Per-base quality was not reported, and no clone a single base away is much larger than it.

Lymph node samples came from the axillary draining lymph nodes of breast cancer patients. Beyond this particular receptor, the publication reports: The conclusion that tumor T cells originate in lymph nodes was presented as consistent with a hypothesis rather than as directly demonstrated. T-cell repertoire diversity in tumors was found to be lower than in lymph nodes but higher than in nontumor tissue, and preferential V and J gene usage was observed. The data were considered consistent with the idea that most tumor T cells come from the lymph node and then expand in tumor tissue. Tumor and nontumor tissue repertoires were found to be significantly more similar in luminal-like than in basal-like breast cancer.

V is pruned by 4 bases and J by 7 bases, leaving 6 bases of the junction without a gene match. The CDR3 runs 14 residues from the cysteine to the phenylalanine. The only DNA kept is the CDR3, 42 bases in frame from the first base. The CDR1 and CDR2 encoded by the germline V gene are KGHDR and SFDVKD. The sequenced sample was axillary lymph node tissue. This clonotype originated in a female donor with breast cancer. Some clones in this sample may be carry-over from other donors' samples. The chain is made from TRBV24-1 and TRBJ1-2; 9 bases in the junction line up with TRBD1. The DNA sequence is TGTGCCACCAGTGACCCGGGACAGGGATTTGGCTACACCTTC. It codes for CATSDPGQGFGYTF.